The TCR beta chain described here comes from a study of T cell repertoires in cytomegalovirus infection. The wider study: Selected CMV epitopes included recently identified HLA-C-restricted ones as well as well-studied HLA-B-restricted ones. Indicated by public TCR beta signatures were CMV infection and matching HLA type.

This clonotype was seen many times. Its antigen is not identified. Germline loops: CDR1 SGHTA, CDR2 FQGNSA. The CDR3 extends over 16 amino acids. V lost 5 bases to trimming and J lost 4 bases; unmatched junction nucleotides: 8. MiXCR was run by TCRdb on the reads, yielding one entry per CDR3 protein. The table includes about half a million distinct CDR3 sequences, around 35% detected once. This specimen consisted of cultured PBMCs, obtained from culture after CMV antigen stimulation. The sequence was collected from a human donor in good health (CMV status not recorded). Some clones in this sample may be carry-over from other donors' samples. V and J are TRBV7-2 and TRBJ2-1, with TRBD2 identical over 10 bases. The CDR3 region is CASSPEGSGRYNEQFF. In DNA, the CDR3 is TGTGCCAGCAGCCCCGAGGGTAGCGGGAGGTACAATGAGCAGTTCTTC.